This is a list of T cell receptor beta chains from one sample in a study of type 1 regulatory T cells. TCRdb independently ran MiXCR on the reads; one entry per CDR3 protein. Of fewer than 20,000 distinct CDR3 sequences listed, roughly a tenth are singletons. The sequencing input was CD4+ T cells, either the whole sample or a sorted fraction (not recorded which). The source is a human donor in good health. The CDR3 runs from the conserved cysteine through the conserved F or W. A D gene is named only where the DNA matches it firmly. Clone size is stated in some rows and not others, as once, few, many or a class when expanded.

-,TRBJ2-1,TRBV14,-,CASSRLSSYSEQFF,TGTGCCAGCAGCCGCCTCTCTTCGTACAGTGAGCAGTTCTTC
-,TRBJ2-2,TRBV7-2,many,CASSLGLGSTGELFF,TGTGCCAGCAGCTTAGGTCTAGGTAGCACCGGGGAGCTGTTTTTT
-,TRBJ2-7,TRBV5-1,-,CASSGSQGSNEQYF,TGCGCCAGCAGCGGGAGTCAGGGAAGCAACGAGCAGTACTTC
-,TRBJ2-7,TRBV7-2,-,CASSSGRHEQYF,TGTGCCAGCAGCAGCGGCCGCCACGAGCAGTACTTC
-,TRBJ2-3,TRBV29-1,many,CSVVFGSTDTQYF,TGCAGCGTTGTCTTTGGGAGCACAGATACGCAGTATTTT
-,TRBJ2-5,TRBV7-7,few,CASSVRGKETQYF,TGTGCTAGCAGCGTCCGAGGAAAGGAGACCCAGTACTTC
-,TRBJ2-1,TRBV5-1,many,CASSRGGGVRSNEQFF,TGCGCCAGCAGCCGGGGCGGAGGAGTGAGGTCGAATGAGCAGTTCTTC
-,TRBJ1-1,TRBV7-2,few,CASSSGSNTEAFF,TGTGCCAGCTCCTCAGGGTCCAACACTGAAGCTTTCTTT
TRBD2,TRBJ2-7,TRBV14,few,CASSLSGLAGNYEQYF,TGTGCCAGCAGCCTTTCTGGACTAGCGGGAAACTACGAGCAGTACTTC
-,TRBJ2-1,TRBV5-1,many,CASSATGSSYNEQFF,TGCGCCAGCAGCGCGACTGGTAGCTCCTACAATGAGCAGTTCTTC
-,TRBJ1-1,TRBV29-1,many,CSVDGDGNTEAFF,TGCAGCGTTGATGGGGACGGGAACACTGAAGCTTTCTTT
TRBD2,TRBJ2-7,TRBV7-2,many,CASSRGVTYEQYF,TGTGCCAGCAGTCGGGGGGTAACCTACGAGCAGTACTTC
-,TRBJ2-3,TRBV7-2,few,CASSSGSTDTQYF,TGTGCCAGCAGCTCAGGAAGCACAGATACGCAGTATTTT
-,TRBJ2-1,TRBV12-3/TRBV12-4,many,CASIAGAADEQFF,TGTGCCAGCATCGCAGGGGCTGCAGATGAGCAGTTCTTC
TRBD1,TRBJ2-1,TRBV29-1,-,CSVEPGQGRHGEQFF,TGCAGCGTTGAACCGGGACAGGGACGTCATGGTGAGCAGTTCTTC
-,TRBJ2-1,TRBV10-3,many,CATTHGEIYNEQFF,TGTGCCACCACCCACGGGGAAATATACAATGAGCAGTTCTTC
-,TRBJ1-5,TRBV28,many,CAISRGFWNQPQHF,TGTGCCATCTCTAGGGGGTTCTGGAATCAGCCCCAGCATTTT
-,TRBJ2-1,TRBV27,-,CASSLWGQGTFSYNEQFF,TGTGCCAGCAGTTTATGGGGGCAGGGCACCTTCTCCTACAATGAGCAGTTCTTC